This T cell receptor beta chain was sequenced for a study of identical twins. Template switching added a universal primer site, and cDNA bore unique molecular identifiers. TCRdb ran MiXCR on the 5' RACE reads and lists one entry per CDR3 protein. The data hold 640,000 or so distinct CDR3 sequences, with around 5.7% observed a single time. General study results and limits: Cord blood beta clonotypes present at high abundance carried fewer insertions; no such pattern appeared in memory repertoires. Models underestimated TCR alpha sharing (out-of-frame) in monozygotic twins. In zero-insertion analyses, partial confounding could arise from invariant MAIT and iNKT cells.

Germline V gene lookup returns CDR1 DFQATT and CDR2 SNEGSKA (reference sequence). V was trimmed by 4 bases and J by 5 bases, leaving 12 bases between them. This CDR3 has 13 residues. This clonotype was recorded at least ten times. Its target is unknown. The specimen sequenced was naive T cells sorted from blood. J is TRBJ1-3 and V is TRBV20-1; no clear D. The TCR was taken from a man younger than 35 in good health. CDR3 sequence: CSAKHDTRNTIYF. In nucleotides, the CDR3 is TGCAGTGCTAAACATGACACCCGAAACACCATATATTTT.